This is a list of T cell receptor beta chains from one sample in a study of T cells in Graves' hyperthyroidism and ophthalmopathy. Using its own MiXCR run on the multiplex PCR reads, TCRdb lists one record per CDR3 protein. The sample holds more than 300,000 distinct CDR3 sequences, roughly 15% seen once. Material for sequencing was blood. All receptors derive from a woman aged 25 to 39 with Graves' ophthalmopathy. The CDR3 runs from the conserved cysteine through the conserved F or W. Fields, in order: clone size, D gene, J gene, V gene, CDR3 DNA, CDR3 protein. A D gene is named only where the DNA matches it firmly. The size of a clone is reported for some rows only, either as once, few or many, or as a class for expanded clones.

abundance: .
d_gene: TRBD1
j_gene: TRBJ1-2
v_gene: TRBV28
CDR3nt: TGTGCCAGCACCCAGGGGGCGAACTATGGCTACACCTTC
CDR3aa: CASTQGANYGYTF

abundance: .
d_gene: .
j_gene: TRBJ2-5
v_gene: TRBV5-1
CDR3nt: TGCGCCAGCAGCTTAGGCTCTCACCAAGAGACCCAGTACTTC
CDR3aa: CASSLGSHQETQYF

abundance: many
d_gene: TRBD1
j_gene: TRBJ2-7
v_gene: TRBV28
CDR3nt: TGTGCCAGCAGAGACAGGGGCACCTTATACGAGCAGTACTTC
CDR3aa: CASRDRGTLYEQYF

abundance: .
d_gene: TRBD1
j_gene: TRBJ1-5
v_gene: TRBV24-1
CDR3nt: TGTGCCACTGGACAGGGGGCCAATCAGCCCCAGCATTTT
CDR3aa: CATGQGANQPQHF

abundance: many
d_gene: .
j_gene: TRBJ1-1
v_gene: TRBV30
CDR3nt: TGTGCCTGGAGAGGTCAGGGAGTGAACACTGAAGCTTTCTTT
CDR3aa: CAWRGQGVNTEAFF

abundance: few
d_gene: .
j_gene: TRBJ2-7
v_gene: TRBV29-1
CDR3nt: TGCAGCGTTCCAGAGGGGTACGAGCAGTACTTC
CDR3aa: CSVPEGYEQYF

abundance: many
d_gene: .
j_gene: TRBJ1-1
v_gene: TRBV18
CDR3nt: TGTGCCAGCTCACCACTAGGAGGGGATTCTGAAGCTTTCTTT
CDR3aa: CASSPLGGDSEAFF

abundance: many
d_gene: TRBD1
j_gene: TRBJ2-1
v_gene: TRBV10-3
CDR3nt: TGTGCCAATGGAAATAACAGGGGGGATAACAATGAGCAGTTCTTC
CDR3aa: CANGNNRGDNNEQFF

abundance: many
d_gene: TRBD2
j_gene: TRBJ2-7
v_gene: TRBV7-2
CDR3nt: TGTGCCAGCAGCTCCCTCGGGGGGAGCCCGCAGTACTTC
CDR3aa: CASSSLGGSPQYF

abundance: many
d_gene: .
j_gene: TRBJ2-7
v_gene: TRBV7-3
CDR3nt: TGTGCCAGCAGCTACGGACCCGGGTACGAGCAGTACTTC
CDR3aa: CASSYGPGYEQYF

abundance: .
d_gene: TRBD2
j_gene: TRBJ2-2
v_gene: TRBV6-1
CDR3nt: TGTGCCAGCAGTCAAGCGGGGGGGGGTGGCGGGGAGCTGTTTTTT
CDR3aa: CASSQAGGGGGELFF

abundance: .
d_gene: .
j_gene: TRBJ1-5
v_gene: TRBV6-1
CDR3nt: TGTGCCAGCAGCAGTGACAGGTCTGCTCAGCCCCAGCATTTT
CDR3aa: CASSSDRSAQPQHF

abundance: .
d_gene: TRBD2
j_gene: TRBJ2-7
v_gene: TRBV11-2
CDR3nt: TGTGCCAGCAGCCCAACCGGACTAGCGGGGGGGCCGGTCGCCTACGAGCAGTACTTC
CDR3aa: CASSPTGLAGGPVAYEQYF

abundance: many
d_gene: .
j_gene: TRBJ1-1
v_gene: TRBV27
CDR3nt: TGTGCCAGCAGTTTATCTTTGAACACTGAAGCTTTCTTT
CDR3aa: CASSLSLNTEAFF

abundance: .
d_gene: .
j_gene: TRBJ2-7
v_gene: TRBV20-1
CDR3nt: TGCAGTGCTAGAGATCCTCCAGGAGAAGAGCAGTACTTC
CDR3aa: CSARDPPGEEQYF

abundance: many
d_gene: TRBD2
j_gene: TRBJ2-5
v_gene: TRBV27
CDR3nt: TGTGCCAGCAGTTTTATAACTAGCGGGGGGCAACCCACCAACCAAGAGACCCAGTACTTC
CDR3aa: CASSFITSGGQPTNQETQYF

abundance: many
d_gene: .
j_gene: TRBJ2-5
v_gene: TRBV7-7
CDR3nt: TGTGCTAGCAGCCGAGGTGGGGAAGAGACCCAGTACTTC
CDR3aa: CASSRGGEETQYF

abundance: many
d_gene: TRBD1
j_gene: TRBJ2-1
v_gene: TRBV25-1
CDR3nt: TGTGCCAGCAGTCTCCCGACAGGGGAGAATGAGCAGTTCTTC
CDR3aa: CASSLPTGENEQFF

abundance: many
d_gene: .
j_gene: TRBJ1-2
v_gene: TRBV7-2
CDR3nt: TGTGCCAGCAGCTCTCGGTGGGGGAGCGGCTACACCTTC
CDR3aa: CASSSRWGSGYTF

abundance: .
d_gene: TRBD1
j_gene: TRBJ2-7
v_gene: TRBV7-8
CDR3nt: TGTGCCAGCAGCTTACAGGGGGTAGACTCCTACGAGCAGTACTTC
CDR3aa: CASSLQGVDSYEQYF

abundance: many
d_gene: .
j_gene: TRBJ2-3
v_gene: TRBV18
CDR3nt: TGTGCCAGCTCACCAGTAGGGCGGGCAGATACGCAGTATTTT
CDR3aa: CASSPVGRADTQYF

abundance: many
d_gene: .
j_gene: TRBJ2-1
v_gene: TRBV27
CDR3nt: TGTGCCAGCAGTTTACACGAACGAAAGGGCTATGAGCAGTTCTTC
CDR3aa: CASSLHERKGYEQFF

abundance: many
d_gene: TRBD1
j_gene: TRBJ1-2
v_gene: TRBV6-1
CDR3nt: TGTGCCAGCAGACCGGGACAGGGGAGCTATGGCTACACCTTC
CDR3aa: CASRPGQGSYGYTF

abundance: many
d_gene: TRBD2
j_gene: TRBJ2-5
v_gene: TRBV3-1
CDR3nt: TGTGCCAGCAGCCAACTAGCGGGGGACCAAGAGACCCAGTACTTC
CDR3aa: CASSQLAGDQETQYF

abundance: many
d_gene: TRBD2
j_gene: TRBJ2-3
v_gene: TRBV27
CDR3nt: TGTGCCAGCAGTTTACTAGCGGGGGGCCGGGAAGATACGCAGTATTTT
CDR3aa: CASSLLAGGREDTQYF